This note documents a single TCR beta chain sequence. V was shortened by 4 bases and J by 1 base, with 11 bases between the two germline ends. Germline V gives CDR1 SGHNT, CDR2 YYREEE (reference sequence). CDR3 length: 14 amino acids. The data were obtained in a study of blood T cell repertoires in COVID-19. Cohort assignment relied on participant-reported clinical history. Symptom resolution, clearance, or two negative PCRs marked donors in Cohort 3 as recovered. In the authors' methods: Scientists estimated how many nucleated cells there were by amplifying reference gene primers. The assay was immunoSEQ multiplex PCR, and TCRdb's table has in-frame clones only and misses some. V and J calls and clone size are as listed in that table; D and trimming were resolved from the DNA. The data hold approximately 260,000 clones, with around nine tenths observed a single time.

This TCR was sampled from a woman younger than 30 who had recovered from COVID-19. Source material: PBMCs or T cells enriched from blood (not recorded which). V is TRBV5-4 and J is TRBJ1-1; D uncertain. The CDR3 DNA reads TGTGCCAGCAGCCCGGACGGGGAGAACACTGAAGCTTTCTTT. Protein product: CASSPDGENTEAFF.